This TCR beta chain was identified in a study of blood T cell repertoires in COVID-19. This clone was found a few times. Original data processing: Estimation of nucleated cell counts was performed using reference gene primer amplification. Assay: immunoSEQ multiplex PCR; the TCRdb copy retains only in-frame clones and omits some. V, J and clone size derive from that table, while D and trimming were established from the DNA sequence. The sample gives around 55,000 clones, 70% to 90% of which show up once; about 1.5% is in the top ten. CDR1 and CDR2 from the germline V gene are SGDLS and YYNGEE. The CDR3 covers 16 residues. Trimming stripped 4 bases from V and 4 bases from J, with 18 bases between.

The V and J genes are TRBV9 and TRBJ1-3, with unresolved D. This clonotype was sampled from a man aged 60-69 years with acute or convalescent COVID-19. Sequencing was done on a sample of peripheral blood. The CDR3 sequence is CASSPEGTVWGNTIYF. The CDR3 nucleotides are TGTGCCAGCAGCCCAGAGGGAACGGTTTGGGGAAACACCATATATTTT.